This is a list of T cell receptor beta chains from one sample in a study of blood T cell repertoires in COVID-19. The protocol was immunoSEQ multiplex PCR, while the TCRdb copy is restricted to in-frame clones and leaves out a portion. The sample holds 350,000 to 450,000 clones, around 89% seen once. Sequenced sample: PBMCs or T cells enriched from blood (not recorded which). The source is a man aged 25-45 years who had recovered from COVID-19. The CDR3 runs from the conserved cysteine through the conserved F or W. The D gene is left open where the match is weak. The size field is filled for only some rows; it gives once, few, many or a size class.

TRBJ2-1 TRBD2 . TRBV5-1 CASSSIAGERNEQFF TGCGCCAGCAGCTCCATAGCGGGAGAGAGGAATGAGCAGTTCTTC
TRBJ2-7 . . TRBV2 CASSDLFPDYEQYF TGTGCCAGCAGTGACCTTTTCCCAGACTACGAGCAGTACTTC
TRBJ2-5 TRBD1 . TRBV5-5 CASSRQGEETQYF TGTGCCAGCAGTAGACAGGGAGAAGAGACCCAGTACTTC
TRBJ2-7 TRBD2 . TRBV3-1/TRBV3-2 CASSQVGLRAGGQDEQYF TGTGCCAGCAGCCAAGTAGGGTTGAGGGCGGGAGGGCAGGACGAGCAGTACTTC
TRBJ2-3 . . TRBV19 CASSIGRAVQVDTQYF TGTGCCAGTAGTATAGGGAGGGCCGTTCAAGTAGATACGCAGTATTTT
TRBJ2-1 TRBD2 . TRBV4-2 CASSEGSSGNWNEQFF TGTGCCAGCAGCGAAGGTTCTAGCGGGAATTGGAATGAGCAGTTCTTC
TRBJ2-7 TRBD2 . TRBV28 CASRPGLAGGPYEQYF TGTGCCAGCAGACCGGGGCTAGCGGGAGGTCCCTACGAGCAGTACTTC
TRBJ2-5 TRBD1 . TRBV5-1 CASSSRQGMYQETQYF TGCGCCAGCAGCTCAAGACAGGGGATGTACCAAGAGACCCAGTACTTC
TRBJ2-3 TRBD1 . TRBV5-5 CASSLEGGADTQYF TGTGCCAGCAGCTTGGAAGGGGGCGCAGATACGCAGTATTTT
TRBJ2-7 . . TRBV7-8 CASSQTRGASEQYF TGTGCCAGCAGTCAAACTAGAGGAGCATCCGAGCAGTACTTC
TRBJ2-1 TRBD2 once TRBV19 CASSIRWREGTYNEQFF TGTGCCAGTAGTATTCGATGGCGGGAGGGAACCTACAATGAGCAGTTCTTC
TRBJ2-5 . . TRBV9 CASSREQETQYF TGTGCCAGCTCTCGGGAACAAGAGACCCAGTACTTC
TRBJ1-2 . . TRBV5-1 CASSLSQAIEQDGYTF TGCGCCAGCAGCTTGTCCCAGGCGATAGAACAAGATGGCTACACCTTC
TRBJ1-4 TRBD1 . TRBV2 CASSEAGQRNEKLFF TGTGCCAGCAGTGAAGCGGGACAGCGGAATGAAAAACTGTTTTTT
TRBJ1-1 . . TRBV27 CASSLSQGLNTEAFF TGTGCCAGCAGTTTATCGCAGGGGTTGAACACTGAAGCTTTCTTT
TRBJ1-4 . . TRBV19 CASSDTGANEKLFF TGTGCCAGTAGTGACACCGGGGCTAATGAAAAACTGTTTTTT
TRBJ1-2 TRBD1 . TRBV29-1 CSVATGGDYGYTF TGCAGCGTTGCGACAGGGGGCGACTATGGCTACACCTTC